Following are 16 T cell receptor beta chains from one sample sequenced in a study of cytomegalovirus exposure and HLA in healthy donors. PCR primers comprised 60 Vbeta and 13 Jbeta primers. The data were produced by immunoSEQ multiplex PCR, yet TCRdb's version contains in-frame clones alone and is incomplete. The sample records 150,000 to 200,000 clones, over 70% being singletons. The material sequenced was PBMCs. The source of these receptors is a woman in her thirties or forties in good health and CMV-seropositive.

About this clone itself: The junction differs from germline at one of its ends, possibly a read error. V gene TRBV4-1 combines with J gene TRBJ1-2, with D possibly being TRBD1 (6 bases). Germline CDR1 and CDR2: MGHRA and YSYEKL. This CDR3 spans 15 amino acids. CDR3 residues: CASSQEITGTYGYTF. As DNA, the CDR3 is TGTGCCAGCAGCCAAGAAATCACAGGGACCTATGGCTACACCTTC.

The chain recombines TRBV7-9 with TRBJ2-7, with a tentative D call TRBD1 (5 bases). Trimming left V 6 bases short and J 0 bases short, with 12 bases between. The CDR3 length is 14 residues. In germline, CDR1 is SEHNR, CDR2 FQNEAQ (reference sequence). In DNA, the CDR3 is TGTGCCAGCAGTTCGACAGCCAGCTCCTACGAGCAGTACTTC. Its protein product is CASSSTASSYEQYF.

J is TRBJ2-3 and V is TRBV5-1, with TRBD1 identical over 8 bases. Germline V gene sequence: CDR1 SGHRS, CDR2 YFSETQ. The CDR3 length is 16 residues. V lost 4 bases and J lost 2; bases outside the gene matches: 9. The CDR3 coding sequence is TGCGCCAGCAGCGGTGGGGACAGGACTGTCACAGATACGCAGTATTTT. This translates into CASSGGDRTVTDTQYF.

The V call is TRBV2, the J call TRBJ2-5; 7 positions match TRBD2. The CDR3 totals 14 residues. V trimming: 6 bases; J trimming: 3 bases; junction bases outside the gene matches: 7. Germline assignment: CDR1 SNHLY and CDR2 FYNNEI. CDR3 in amino acids: CASRYTSGEETQYF. CDR3 nucleotides: TGTGCCAGCAGGTATACCAGCGGGGAAGAGACCCAGTACTTC.

The V gene is TRBV27, the J gene TRBJ1-2, with D possibly being TRBD1 (5 bases). This CDR3 is built from 12 residues. Trimming took off 5 bases at V and 7 bases at J, with 11 bases between the two ends. Germline lookup yields CDR1 MNHEY and CDR2 SMNVEV (reference sequence). CDR3 in amino acids: CASSPGVGGYTF. The CDR3 DNA follows: TGTGCCAGCAGTCCGGGGGTGGGTGGCTACACCTTC.

A word on this clone: A read error may produce the germline difference seen at one junction end. CDR3 amino acids: CSSSRTGTGGYEQYF. Here the CDR3 DNA reads TGTTCCAGCAGCCGAACAGGGACAGGGGGGTACGAGCAGTACTTC. The chain has TRBV7-9 and TRBJ2-7; TRBD1 aligns across 11 bases. Germline V lookup: CDR1 SEHNR, CDR2 FQNEAQ (reference sequence). The CDR3 is 15 residues long.

The chain uses TRBV5-5 and TRBJ2-7; D not resolved. V lost 2 bases and J 6 bases, leaving 18 bases between the germline ends. The CDR3 covers 15 residues. Germline-derived CDR1 and CDR2 are SGHKS and YYEKEE (reference sequence). CDR3 in DNA: TGTGCCAGCAGCTTTGACACGCTATTTTCCGTCGAGCAGTACTTC. Translated, it gives CASSFDTLFSVEQYF. The variable domain in full, with the rest retrieved from reference TRBV5-5 and TRBJ2-7, is DAGVTQSPTHLIKTRGQQVTLRCSPISGHKSVSWYQQVLGQGPQFIFQYYEKEERGRGNFPDRFSARQFPNYSSELNVNALLLGDSALYLCASSFDTLFSVEQYFGPGTRLTVT.

V is TRBV9 and J is TRBJ1-2, with D perhaps matching TRBD1 (6 bases). Per the germline V gene, CDR1 is SGDLS and CDR2 is YYNGEE. Trimming cost V 6 bases and J 6 bases, with 21 bases left between them. The CDR3 extends over 15 amino acids. CDR3 residues: CASTQGGGRTDGYTF. As DNA, the CDR3 is TGTGCCAGCACCCAGGGTGGGGGCCGCACCGATGGCTACACCTTC.

The chain employs TRBV5-1 and TRBJ2-7; the match to TRBD2 covers 13 bases. Germline loops: CDR1 SGHRS, CDR2 YFSETQ. With V trimmed by 7 bases and J by 7 bases, 8 bases remained unmatched. The CDR3 is made up of 14 amino acids. The CDR3 spells CASALAGGPREQYF. CDR3 bases: TGCGCCAGCGCACTAGCGGGGGGGCCGCGGGAGCAGTACTTC.

The chain recombines TRBV28 with TRBJ2-3, with 7 bases matching TRBD1. The CDR3 extends over 13 amino acids. J was trimmed by 2 bases and V by 9 bases; bases with no gene match: 5. Germline assignment: CDR1 MDHEN and CDR2 SYDVKM. The CDR3: CASKTGLTDTQYF. DNA for the CDR3: TGTGCCAGTAAGACAGGGCTCACAGATACGCAGTATTTT.

The V call is TRBV6-5, the J call TRBJ1-5; no clear D. The V gene lost 5 bases and the J gene lost 5 bases, with 13 bases spanning the gap. Germline V gives CDR1 MNHEY, CDR2 SVGAGI. CDR3 length: 14 residues. CDR3 residues: CASSEVAVYQPQHF. The CDR3 coding sequence is TGTGCCAGCAGTGAAGTGGCCGTTTATCAGCCCCAGCATTTT.

This chain links TRBV6-5 with TRBJ1-1; D might be TRBD1 (6 bases). Trimming pared 6 bases from V and 1 base from J, leaving 12 bases between. The CDR3 runs to 14 residues. Germline CDR1 is MNHEY and CDR2 is SVGAGI. The CDR3: CASRNDRRNTEAFF. The CDR3 DNA is TGTGCCAGCAGGAACGACAGGAGGAACACTGAAGCTTTCTTT.

V is TRBV27 and J is TRBJ2-7; TRBD1 matches 9 bases. This CDR3 spans 16 amino acids. Trimming took 0 bases from V and 4 from J; bases not matched to a gene: 7. Germline V CDR1 and CDR2: MNHEY, SMNVEV (reference sequence). The CDR3 loop is CASSLSKLGTGYEQYF. CDR3 bases: TGTGCCAGCAGTTTATCGAAGCTTGGGACAGGGTACGAGCAGTACTTC.

The chain carries TRBV11-2 and TRBJ2-3; 11 bases fit TRBD2. V lost 4 bases to trimming and J lost 1 base; unmatched junction nucleotides: 1. Germline V CDR1 and CDR2: SGHAT, FQNNGV. CDR3 length: 15 amino acids. The CDR3 sequence: CASSSTSGGTDTQYF. The CDR3 DNA reads TGTGCCAGCAGCTCGACTAGCGGGGGCACAGATACGCAGTATTTT.

This sequence joins TRBV28 and TRBJ2-1, with a possible D match to TRBD2 (6 bases). The CDR3 spans 16 residues. V shed 3 bases and J shed 6 bases, with 18 bases lying between them. Per the germline V gene, CDR1 is MDHEN and CDR2 is SYDVKM. The CDR3 DNA reads as TGTGCCAGCAGTTTCGGCGGCGCGGGGTATTTCAATGAGCAGTTCTTC. It translates to CASSFGGAGYFNEQFF. The complete variable domain, with remaining parts taken from reference TRBV28 and TRBJ2-1, reads DVKVTQSSRYLVKRTGEKVFLECVQDMDHENMFWYRQDPGLGLRLIYFSYDVKMKEKGDIPEGYSVSREKKERFSLILESASTNQTSMYLCASSFGGAGYFNEQFFGPGTRLTVL.

This clone was seen only once. The gene calls are TRBV5-1 and TRBJ2-3; 10 bases are a match to TRBD2. V was pared by 3 bases and J by 1 base, with 2 bases of the junction left unmatched. Germline CDR1 SGHRS, CDR2 YFSETQ. CDR3 length: 15 residues. CDR3 loop: CASSSGTSGTDTQYF. The CDR3 DNA is TGCGCCAGCAGCTCCGGGACTAGCGGCACAGATACGCAGTATTTT.